The 27 T cell receptor beta chains presented below share a single source sample, sequenced in a study of blood T cell repertoires in COVID-19 (TCRdb year 2020). The library came from the immunoSEQ multiplex PCR assay. TCRdb retrieved this table from immuneACCESS and kept in-frame rearrangements only. Not all clones are present; in checked studies, unresolved V genes account for under half, and no reason is known for the remainder. This sample is represented by 250,000 to 300,000 clones; about 85% of them were singletons. The leading ten clones occupy around 6.3% of the sample. Input material: PBMCs or T cells enriched from blood (not recorded which). The receptors originated from a woman aged 45-65 years who had been exposed to COVID-19.

V usage is TRBV4-1 and J usage is TRBJ1-1; TRBD1 is a possible D gene (6 bases). Germline V CDR1 and CDR2: MGHRA, YSYEKL. Trimming took 4 bases from V and 0 from J, leaving 15 bases between them. The CDR3 is made up of 16 amino acids. The DNA for the CDR3 is TGCGCCAGCAGCCCCGCTGGGGGACACTTGAACACTGAAGCTTTCTTT. Its translation: CASSPAGGHLNTEAFF.

This rearrangement joins TRBV27 to TRBJ1-6; 8 bases agree with TRBD1. This CDR3 has 16 residues. In germline, CDR1 is MNHEY, CDR2 SMNVEV (reference sequence). Unmatched junction bases numbered 7, after V lost 4 bases and J lost 5 bases. In DNA form, the CDR3 reads TGTGCCAGCAGTTCTCGGGACAGGAGCAATAATTCACCCCTCCACTTT. Translated: CASSSRDRSNNSPLHF.

The chain carries TRBV12-5 and TRBJ2-2, with D perhaps TRBD1 (6 bases). Germline V gene data show CDR1 as LGHNT and CDR2 as FRNRAP. Trimming pared 3 bases from V and 6 bases from J, leaving 8 bases between. The CDR3 length is 13 residues. The CDR3 protein is CASGLEGAGELFF. In DNA, the CDR3 is TGTGCTAGTGGTTTAGAGGGGGCCGGGGAGCTGTTTTTT. The variable domain in full, completed from reference TRBV12-5 and TRBJ2-2, reads DARVTQTPRHKVTEMGQEVTMRCQPILGHNTVFWYRQTMMQGLELLAYFRNRAPLDDSGMPKDRFSAEMPDATLATLKIQPSEPRDSAVYFCASGLEGAGELFFGEGSRLTVL.

The chain joins TRBV5-5 to TRBJ2-7; a weak D match, TRBD1 (6 bases). This CDR3 comprises 14 residues. V was clipped by 1 base and J by 6 bases, with 14 bases between them. Germline V gives CDR1 SGHKS, CDR2 YYEKEE (reference sequence). The CDR3 loop is CASSLYGTKGEQYF. CDR3 bases: TGTGCCAGCAGCTTGTACGGGACAAAAGGCGAGCAGTACTTC.

V usage is TRBV28 and J usage is TRBJ2-7; 7 bases are a match to TRBD1. Looked up from germline, CDR1 is MDHEN and CDR2 is SYDVKM. There are 13 residues in the CDR3. V lost 6 bases, J lost 3 bases, and 5 bases stayed unmatched. CDR3 region: CASRTGQVYEQYF. The CDR3, as DNA: TGTGCCAGCAGAACTGGACAGGTCTACGAGCAGTACTTC. The variable domain in full, with the rest retrieved from reference TRBV28 and TRBJ2-7, is DVKVTQSSRYLVKRTGEKVFLECVQDMDHENMFWYRQDPGLGLRLIYFSYDVKMKEKGDIPEGYSVSREKKERFSLILESASTNQTSMYLCASRTGQVYEQYFGPGTRLTVT.

The rearrangement links TRBV7-8 to TRBJ1-5; 10 bases line up with TRBD1. The CDR3 length is 14 residues. Germline assignment: CDR1 SGHVS and CDR2 FQNEAQ. J lost 6 bases, V lost 8 bases, and 7 bases had no gene match. CDR3 DNA sequence: TGTGCCAGCGGACAGGGGGATGGTGGTCAGCCCCAGCATTTT. Its translation is CASGQGDGGQPQHF.

The J gene is TRBJ1-5, the V gene TRBV3-1 (or the pseudogene TRBV3-2), with 7 bases aligning to TRBD1. The CDR3 sequence is 14 residues long. Germline-derived CDR1 and CDR2 are LGHDT and YNNKEL (reference sequence). Trimming took 3 bases from V and 4 from J; bases not matched to a gene: 3. CDR3: CASSHGDRNQPQHF. As DNA, the CDR3 is TGTGCCAGCAGCCATGGGGACAGAAATCAGCCCCAGCATTTT.

The V gene is TRBV13, the J gene TRBJ2-1, with a possible D match to TRBD2 (5 bases). Trimming removed 3 bases at V and 6 bases at J, with 18 bases between. Germline loops: CDR1 PRHDT, CDR2 FYEKMQ (reference sequence). The CDR3 length is 16 residues. CDR3 amino acids: CASSFPRGSHGNEQFF. The CDR3, as DNA: TGTGCCAGCAGCTTCCCCCGGGGTAGCCATGGCAATGAGCAGTTCTTC.

As to this clone: Other nucleotide sequences in the sample specify the same CDR3. This chain uses TRBV5-4 with TRBJ1-1; TRBD1 matches 7 bases. Germline assignment: CDR1 SGHNT and CDR2 YYREEE (reference sequence). The J segment lost 2 bases and the V segment lost 2 bases, leaving 3 bases of the junction unmatched. CDR3 length equals 14 residues. The CDR3 reads CASSLGGGNTEAFF. CDR3 DNA sequence: TGTGCCAGCAGCTTAGGAGGGGGCAACACTGAAGCTTTCTTT.

J is TRBJ2-3 and V is TRBV10-3; 10 bases match TRBD2. This CDR3 comprises 15 residues. V lost 1 base, J lost 6 bases, and 4 bases stayed unmatched. Germline V gene data show CDR1 as ENHRY and CDR2 as SYGVKD. The CDR3 is CAISEFTSGEDTQYF. The CDR3 nucleotides are TGTGCCATCAGTGAGTTCACTAGCGGGGAGGATACGCAGTATTTT.

The chain employs TRBV6-4 and TRBJ1-1, with D possibly being TRBD1 (6 bases). The ends were cut back, 0 bases at V and 0 bases at J, with 17 bases in the middle. The CDR3 contains 18 residues. Germline assignment: CDR1 MRHNA and CDR2 SNTAGT. The CDR3 here is CASSDSGFGQPMNTEAFF. The CDR3 DNA sequence: TGTGCCAGCAGTGACTCGGGCTTCGGACAGCCTATGAACACTGAAGCTTTCTTT.

The rearrangement joins TRBV19 to TRBJ1-2, with 9 nucleotides matching TRBD1. The CDR3 has 15 amino acids. Per germline, CDR1 LNHDA and CDR2 SQIVND (reference sequence). V dropped 4 bases and J dropped 3; count of bases not matched to a gene: 6. The CDR3 here is CASSTAWTGDYGYTF. In nucleotides, the CDR3 is TGTGCCAGTAGTACTGCGTGGACAGGGGACTATGGCTACACCTTC.

This sequence joins TRBV2 and TRBJ2-5; 7 bases match TRBD1. Losses at the gene ends were 7 bases for V and 4 bases for J; bases not matched to a gene: 6. CDR1 SNHLY and CDR2 FYNNEI come from the germline V gene. The CDR3 is 13 residues long. CDR3 residues: CASTLGQAETQYF. CDR3 sequence (DNA): TGTGCCAGCACCTTAGGACAGGCAGAGACCCAGTACTTC.

V usage is TRBV6-5 and J usage is TRBJ1-3, with 7 bases matching TRBD1. The V and J ends lost 8 bases and 0 bases, in that order; junction bases with no gene match: 7. Germline V gives CDR1 MNHEY, CDR2 SVGAGI. The CDR3 spans 15 residues. CDR3 in amino acids: CASGGRGFSGNTIYF. The CDR3 DNA follows: TGTGCCAGCGGGGGCAGGGGGTTCTCTGGAAACACCATATATTTT.

The sample holds a few counts of this clone. The V call is TRBV28, the J call TRBJ1-6; D call uncertain. The CDR3 runs to 12 residues. In germline, CDR1 is MDHEN, CDR2 SYDVKM. Deletions cut 7 bases from V and 12 bases from J, with 13 bases between. The chain's CDR3 is CASTAPRGPLHF. The CDR3 bases are TGTGCCAGCACCGCTCCTCGGGGACCCCTCCACTTT. Drawing the rest from reference TRBV28 and TRBJ1-6, the complete variable domain is DVKVTQSSRYLVKRTGEKVFLECVQDMDHENMFWYRQDPGLGLRLIYFSYDVKMKEKGDIPEGYSVSREKKERFSLILESASTNQTSMYLCASTAPRGPLHFGNGTRLTVT.

J is TRBJ2-2 and V is TRBV18, with 10 nucleotides matching TRBD1. Germline V CDR1 and CDR2: KGHSH, LQKENI. This CDR3 is built from 17 residues. J gave up 6 bases and V 4 bases, and 11 bases lay outside the gene matches. CDR3 protein: CASSRGVGTGASGELFF. The CDR3 DNA sequence: TGTGCCAGCTCACGAGGCGTCGGGACAGGGGCCTCCGGGGAGCTGTTTTTT.

The chain carries TRBV28 and TRBJ2-3; 10 bases are a match to TRBD1. Germline V lookup: CDR1 MDHEN, CDR2 SYDVKM. The CDR3 extends over 16 amino acids. V shed 7 bases and J 3 bases; nucleotides not matched to a gene: 10. As DNA, the CDR3 is TGTGCCAGCATCAGCCCGGGACAGGGGATTACAGATACGCAGTATTTT. Its protein product is CASISPGQGITDTQYF.

The gene calls are TRBV5-1 and TRBJ1-2; TRBD1 matches at 12 bases. The germline CDR1 and CDR2 sequences are SGHRS and YFSETQ. The CDR3 loop spans 15 amino acids. The junction had 5 bases not matched to a gene; V was cut back by 4 bases and J by 4 bases. The CDR3 reads CASSLSGQGAYGYTF. The CDR3, as DNA: TGCGCCAGCAGCCTATCGGGACAGGGGGCCTATGGCTACACCTTC.

V gene TRBV5-5 combines with J gene TRBJ1-1, with D possibly matching TRBD1 (6 bases). The V gene lost 2 bases and the J gene lost 4 bases, with 12 bases spanning the gap. The CDR3 extends over 14 amino acids. Germline V gene data show CDR1 as SGHKS and CDR2 as YYEKEE (reference sequence). The CDR3, as DNA: TGTGCCAGCAGCTTACAGGGTCCGGGCACTGAAGCTTTCTTT. This gives the protein CASSLQGPGTEAFF.

The chain uses TRBV11-2 and TRBJ2-5, with a weak D call TRBD2 (6 bases). The ends were cut back, 5 bases at V and 5 bases at J, with 15 bases in the middle. From germline, CDR1 is SGHAT and CDR2 FQNNGV. This CDR3 comprises 14 residues. The CDR3 loop reads CASSPRLGAETQYF. CDR3 coding DNA: TGTGCCAGCAGCCCCCGACTAGGGGCGGAGACCCAGTACTTC. Variable domain in full (rest from reference TRBV11-2 and TRBJ2-5): EAGVAQSPRYKIIEKRQSVAFWCNPISGHATLYWYQQILGQGPKLLIQFQNNGVVDDSQLPKDRFSAERLKGVDSTLKIQPAKLEDSAVYLCASSPRLGAETQYFGPGTRLLVL.

CDR3 in amino acids: CASSLSRVDFYGYTF. CDR3 nucleotide sequence: TGTGCCAGCAGCTTGTCCAGGGTCGACTTCTATGGCTACACCTTC. This chain uses TRBV5-6 with TRBJ1-2, with D possibly TRBD1 on 5 matching bases. V lost 1 base and J lost 4, with 14 bases in between. CDR3 length equals 15 residues. Germline V gene lookup returns CDR1 SGHDT and CDR2 YYEEEE.

The chain joins TRBV3-1 (or the pseudogene TRBV3-2) to TRBJ1-2; TRBD1 is a possible D gene (5 bases). This CDR3 region has 14 residues. The V gene lost 0 bases and the J gene lost 8 bases, with 13 bases spanning the gap. Germline-derived CDR1 and CDR2 are LGHDT and YNNKEL (reference sequence). CDR3 in DNA: TGTGCCAGCAGCCAAGACCGCGGGGGAGCGGGCTACACCTTC. Amino acid sequence: CASSQDRGGAGYTF.

The chain couples TRBV7-9 to TRBJ2-7, with D possibly matching TRBD2 (6 bases). Germline loops: CDR1 SEHNR, CDR2 FQNEAQ (reference sequence). The V end was cut by 6 bases, the J end by 2 bases, with 14 bases between. This CDR3 contains 14 residues. Here the CDR3 reads CASSSGTGTYEQYF. Written as DNA, the CDR3 is TGTGCCAGCAGTTCCGGGACTGGGACCTACGAGCAGTACTTC.

At least ten counts were recorded for this clone. The chain carries TRBV11-2 and TRBJ2-1; TRBD2 agrees at 9 bases. The CDR3 length is 15 residues. The junction had 7 bases not matched to a gene; V was cut back by 1 base and J by 9 bases. Germline loops: CDR1 SGHAT, CDR2 FQNNGV. The CDR3 region is CASSLAAGGPFEQFF. The CDR3, as DNA: TGTGCCAGCAGCTTAGCGGCGGGGGGGCCTTTTGAGCAGTTCTTC.

The rearrangement joins TRBV5-1 to TRBJ1-1; D perhaps matches TRBD1 (6 bases). The CDR3 loop spans 18 amino acids. The V end was cut by 0 bases, the J end by 0 bases, with 18 bases between. The V gene's germline CDR1 is SGHRS and CDR2 YFSETQ. CDR3 nucleotide sequence: TGCGCCAGCAGCTTGGGGGGTGGGACAACGGGGATGAACACTGAAGCTTTCTTT. Its translation: CASSLGGGTTGMNTEAFF.

The chain carries TRBV28 and TRBJ1-5; 7 bases align to TRBD1. Germline V CDR1 and CDR2: MDHEN, SYDVKM. With 7 bases clipped from V and 9 bases from J, the junction kept 15 bases outside the gene matches. This CDR3 has 15 residues. In DNA form, the CDR3 reads TGTGCCAGCATCTCTCCGGGACAGAGTTATCGGCCCCAGCATTTT. Translating gives CASISPGQSYRPQHF.

The chain links TRBV4-3 to TRBJ2-3, with TRBD2 as a possible D gene (5 bases). From germline, CDR1 is LGHNA and CDR2 YSLEER. The length of the CDR3 is 15 residues. The V end was cut by 0 bases, the J end by 5 bases, with 12 bases between. This CDR3 reads CASSQDRLGVDTQYF. For the CDR3, the DNA is TGCGCCAGCAGCCAAGATCGACTGGGAGTAGATACGCAGTATTTT.